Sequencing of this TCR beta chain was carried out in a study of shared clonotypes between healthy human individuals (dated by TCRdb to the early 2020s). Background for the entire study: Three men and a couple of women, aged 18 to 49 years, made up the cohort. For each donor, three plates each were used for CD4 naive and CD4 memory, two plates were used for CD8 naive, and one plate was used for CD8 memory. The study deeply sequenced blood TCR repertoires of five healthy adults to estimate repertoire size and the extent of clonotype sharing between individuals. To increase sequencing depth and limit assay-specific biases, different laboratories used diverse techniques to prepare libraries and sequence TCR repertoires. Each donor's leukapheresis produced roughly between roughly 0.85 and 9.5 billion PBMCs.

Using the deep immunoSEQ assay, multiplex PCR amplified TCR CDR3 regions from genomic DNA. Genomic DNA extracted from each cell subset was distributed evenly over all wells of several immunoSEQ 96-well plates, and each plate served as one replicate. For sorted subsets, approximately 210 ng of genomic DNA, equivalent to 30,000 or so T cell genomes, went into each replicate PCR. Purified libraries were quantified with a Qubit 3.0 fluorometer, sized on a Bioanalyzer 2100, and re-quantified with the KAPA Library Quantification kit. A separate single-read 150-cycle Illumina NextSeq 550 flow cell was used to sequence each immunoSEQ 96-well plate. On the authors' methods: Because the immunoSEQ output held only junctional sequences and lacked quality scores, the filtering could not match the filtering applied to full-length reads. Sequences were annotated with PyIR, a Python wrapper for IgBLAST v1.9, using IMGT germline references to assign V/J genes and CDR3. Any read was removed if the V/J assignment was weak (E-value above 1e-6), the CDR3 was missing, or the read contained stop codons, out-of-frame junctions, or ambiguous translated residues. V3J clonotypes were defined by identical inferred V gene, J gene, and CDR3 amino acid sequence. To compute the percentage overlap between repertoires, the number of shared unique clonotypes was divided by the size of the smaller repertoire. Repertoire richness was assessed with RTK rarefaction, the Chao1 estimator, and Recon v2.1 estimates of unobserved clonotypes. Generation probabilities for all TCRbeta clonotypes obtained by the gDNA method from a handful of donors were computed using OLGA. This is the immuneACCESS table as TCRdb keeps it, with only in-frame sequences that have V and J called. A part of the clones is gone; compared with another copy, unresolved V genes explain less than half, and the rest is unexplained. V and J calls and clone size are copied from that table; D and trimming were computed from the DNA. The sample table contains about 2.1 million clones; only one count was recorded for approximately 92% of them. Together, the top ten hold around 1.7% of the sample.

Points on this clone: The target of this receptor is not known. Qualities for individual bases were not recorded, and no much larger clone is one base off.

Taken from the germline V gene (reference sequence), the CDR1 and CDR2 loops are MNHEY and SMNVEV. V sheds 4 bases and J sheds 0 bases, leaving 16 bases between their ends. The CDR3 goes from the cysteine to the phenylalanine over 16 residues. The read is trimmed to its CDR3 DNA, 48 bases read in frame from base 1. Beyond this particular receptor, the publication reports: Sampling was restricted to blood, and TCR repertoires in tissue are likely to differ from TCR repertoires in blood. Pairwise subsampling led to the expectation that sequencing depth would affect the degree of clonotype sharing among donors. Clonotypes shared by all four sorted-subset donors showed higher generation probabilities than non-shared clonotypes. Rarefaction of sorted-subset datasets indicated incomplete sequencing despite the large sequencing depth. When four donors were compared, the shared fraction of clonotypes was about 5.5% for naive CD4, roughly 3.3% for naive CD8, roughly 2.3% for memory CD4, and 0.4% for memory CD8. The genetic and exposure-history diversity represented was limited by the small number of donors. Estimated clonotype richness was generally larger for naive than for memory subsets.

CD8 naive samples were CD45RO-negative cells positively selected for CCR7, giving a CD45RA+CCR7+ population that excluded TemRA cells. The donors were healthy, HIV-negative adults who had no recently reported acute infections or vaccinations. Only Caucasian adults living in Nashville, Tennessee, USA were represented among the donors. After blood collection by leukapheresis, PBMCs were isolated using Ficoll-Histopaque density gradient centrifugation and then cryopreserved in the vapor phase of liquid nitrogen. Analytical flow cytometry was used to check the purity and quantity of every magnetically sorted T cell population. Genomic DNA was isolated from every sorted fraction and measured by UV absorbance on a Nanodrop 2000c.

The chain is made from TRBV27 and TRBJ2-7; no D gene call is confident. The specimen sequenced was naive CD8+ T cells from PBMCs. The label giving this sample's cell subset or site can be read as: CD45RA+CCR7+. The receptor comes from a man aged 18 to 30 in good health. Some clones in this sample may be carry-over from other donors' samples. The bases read TGTGCCAGCAGTTCCTCGGCCGGAGAGAGCTCCTACGAGCAGTACTTC. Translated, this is CASSSSAGESSYEQYF.